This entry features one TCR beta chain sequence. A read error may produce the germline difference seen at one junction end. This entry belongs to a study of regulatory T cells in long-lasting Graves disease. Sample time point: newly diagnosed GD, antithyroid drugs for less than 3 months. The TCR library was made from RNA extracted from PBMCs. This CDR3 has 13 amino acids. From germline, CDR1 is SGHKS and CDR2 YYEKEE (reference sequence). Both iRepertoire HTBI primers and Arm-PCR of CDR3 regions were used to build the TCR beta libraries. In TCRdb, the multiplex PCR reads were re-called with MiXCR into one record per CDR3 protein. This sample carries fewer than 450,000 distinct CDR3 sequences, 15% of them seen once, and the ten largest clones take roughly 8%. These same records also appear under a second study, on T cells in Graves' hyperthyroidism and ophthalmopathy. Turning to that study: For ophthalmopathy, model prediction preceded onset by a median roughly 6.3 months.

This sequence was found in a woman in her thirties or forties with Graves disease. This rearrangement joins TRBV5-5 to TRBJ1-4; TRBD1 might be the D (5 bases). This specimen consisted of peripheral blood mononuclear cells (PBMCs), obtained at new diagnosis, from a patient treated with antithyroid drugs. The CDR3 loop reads CTSSFAGQEKLFF. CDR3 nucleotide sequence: TGTACCAGCAGCTTCGCAGGGCAGGAAAAACTGTTTTTT.